These 26 T cell receptor beta chains share one sample of origin, sequenced in a study of shared clonotypes between healthy human individuals. The assay was immunoSEQ multiplex PCR, and TCRdb's table has in-frame clones only and misses some. The sample holds millions of clones, roughly 94% seen once. Positively selected for CCR7, the CD45RO-negative cells used as naive CD8 cells excluded terminally differentiated effector memory CD45RA+ cells. Specimen: naive CD8+ T cells sorted from blood. The receptor set was obtained from a man aged 18-30 years in good health.

The chain is built from TRBV7-9 and TRBJ2-2; D possibly uses TRBD1 or TRBD2 (5 bases each). Trimming removed 4 bases from V and 4 bases from J, with 13 bases in between. The CDR3 runs to 15 residues. The germline V gene encodes CDR1 SEHNR and CDR2 FQNEAQ (reference sequence). The CDR3 loop is CASSSRAGSTGELFF. The CDR3 nucleotides are TGTGCCAGCAGCTCAAGGGCAGGGAGCACCGGGGAGCTGTTTTTT.

The chain is built from TRBV7-9 and TRBJ2-7; D not certain. The CDR3 extends over 12 amino acids. V shed 6 bases and J shed 3 bases, with 9 bases lying between them. The V gene's germline CDR1 is SEHNR and CDR2 FQNEAQ (reference sequence). CDR3 sequence (DNA): TGTGCCAGCAGACCTCAGGACTACGAGCAGTACTTC. Protein product: CASRPQDYEQYF.

The chain has TRBV7-9 and TRBJ2-7; D is unresolved. V lost 0 bases to trimming and J lost 1 base, with 7 bases between them. There are 14 residues in the CDR3. Germline V lookup: CDR1 SEHNR, CDR2 FQNEAQ (reference sequence). For the CDR3, the DNA is TGTGCCAGCAGCTTAGCCTCCAGTTCCTACGAGCAGTACTTC. It translates to CASSLASSSYEQYF.

This clone was picked up one time. V gene TRBV19 combines with J gene TRBJ2-7; a weak D match, TRBD2 (6 bases). Germline loops: CDR1 LNHDA, CDR2 SQIVND (reference sequence). V lost 10 bases to trimming and J lost 1 base, with 14 bases between them. The CDR3 has 13 amino acids. The CDR3 DNA reads as TGTGCCACCGCGTTTCGGGGGTCCTACGAGCAGTACTTC. Translation gives CATAFRGSYEQYF.

A few counts support this clone. The chain combines TRBV7-9 with TRBJ1-1, with TRBD1 identical over 8 bases. Germline CDR1 SEHNR, CDR2 FQNEAQ (reference sequence). With 5 bases clipped from V and 5 bases from J, the junction kept 10 bases outside the gene matches. The CDR3 extends over 15 amino acids. For the CDR3, the DNA is TGTGCCAGCAGCCCCACGACAGGGGTTAGGACTGAAGCTTTCTTT. This encodes CASSPTTGVRTEAFF.

This clone was seen just once. The J gene is TRBJ2-7, the V gene TRBV7-9; 7 bases fit TRBD1. CDR1 and CDR2 (germline): SEHNR, FQNEAQ (reference sequence). This CDR3 is 16 amino acids long. V dropped 5 bases and J dropped 0; count of bases not matched to a gene: 10. CDR3 amino acids: CASSPPMGQSSYEQYF. The CDR3 nucleotides are TGTGCCAGCAGCCCTCCCATGGGACAGAGCTCCTACGAGCAGTACTTC.

This chain links TRBV5-6 with TRBJ1-1; no reliable D call. Germline V gene data show CDR1 as SGHDT and CDR2 as YYEEEE. The length of the CDR3 is 13 residues. V dropped 0 bases and J dropped 6 bases, with 9 bases sitting between them. In DNA, the CDR3 is TGTGCCAGCAGCTTGGTCGACAAATCTGAAGCTTTCTTT. Its translation is CASSLVDKSEAFF.

The chain employs TRBV21-1 and TRBJ2-7; the D segment call TRBD1 is taken from the table without a DNA check. TRBV21-1 is a documented pseudogene. The CDR3 has 15 residues. CDR3 bases: TGTGCCAGCAGCTGGCACCGGACAGGGGTTTACGAGCAGTACTTC. Its protein is CASSWHRTGVYEQYF.

The chain is built from TRBV28 and TRBJ2-3; no reliable D call. V shed 1 base and J shed 0 bases, with 5 bases lying between them. Germline lookup yields CDR1 MDHEN and CDR2 SYDVKM. The CDR3 length is 14 residues. The CDR3 region is CASSLLSSTDTQYF. The CDR3 bases are TGTGCCAGCAGTTTATTATCTAGCACAGATACGCAGTATTTT. Based on the CDR3 plus reference TRBV28 and TRBJ2-3, the full variable domain is DVKVTQSSRYLVKRTGEKVFLECVQDMDHENMFWYRQDPGLGLRLIYFSYDVKMKEKGDIPEGYSVSREKKERFSLILESASTNQTSMYLCASSLLSSTDTQYFGPGTRLTVL.

Of note for this clone: The sample carries other DNA sequences with the same CDR3. The rearrangement links TRBV27 to TRBJ2-7; D possibly uses TRBD1 or TRBD2 (6 bases each). CDR1 MNHEY and CDR2 SMNVEV come from the germline V gene (reference sequence). Deletions cut 2 bases from V and 4 bases from J, with 12 bases between. The CDR3 is made up of 14 amino acids. The CDR3 region is CASSLRGAMYEQYF. CDR3 DNA: TGTGCCAGCAGTTTAAGGGGGGCGATGTACGAGCAGTACTTC.

CDR3 sequence (DNA): TGTGCCAGTAGCTCCGGGGGACAGATTCAAGAGACCCAGTACTTC. Translated, it gives CASSSGGQIQETQYF. The gene calls are TRBV19 and TRBJ2-5; maybe TRBD1 (7 bases). Trimming removed 6 bases from V and 2 bases from J, with 16 bases in between. Germline V CDR1 and CDR2: LNHDA, SQIVND (reference sequence). The CDR3 is 15 residues long.

The chain combines TRBV28 with TRBJ2-2; no firm D call. Trimming removed 5 bases at V and 0 bases at J, with 19 bases between. Looked up from germline, CDR1 is MDHEN and CDR2 is SYDVKM. The CDR3 has 18 residues. CDR3 loop: CASSTIRVSNANTGELFF. CDR3 bases: TGTGCCAGCAGTACGATAAGGGTATCAAACGCGAACACCGGGGAGCTGTTTTTT.

The CDR3 DNA is TGTGCCAGCAGCTTAGCGGGGACTAGCGTCCTCGAGCAGTACTTC. It specifies CASSLAGTSVLEQYF. The rearrangement uses TRBV7-8 and TRBJ2-7, with 10 positions matching TRBD2. Germline CDR1 is SGHVS and CDR2 is FQNEAQ. Unmatched junction bases numbered 5, after V lost 0 bases and J lost 6 bases. The length of the CDR3 is 15 residues.

The chain is built from TRBV7-6 and TRBJ2-1; the D is unclear. Between the trimmed V and J ends, which lost 2 bases and 5 bases, there was a span of 16 bases. CDR3 length equals 16 residues. Per the germline V gene, CDR1 is SGHVS and CDR2 is FNYEAQ. The CDR3, as DNA: TGTGCCAGCAGCTTACGTTTGGGTGGGCGCGACAATGAGCAGTTCTTC. It encodes CASSLRLGGRDNEQFF.

This clone has a single count. The same CDR3 arises from other DNA sequences in this sample as well. V and J are TRBV4-1 and TRBJ2-7, with 8 bases aligning to TRBD1. CDR1 is MGHRA, CDR2 YSYEKL, per germline. The CDR3 runs 15 residues. V dropped 0 bases and J dropped 2; count of bases not matched to a gene: 3. CDR3 protein: CASSQESQGAYEQYF. Written as DNA, the CDR3 is TGCGCCAGCAGCCAAGAGTCACAGGGGGCCTACGAGCAGTACTTC.

The chain carries TRBV5-6 and TRBJ1-2; D may be TRBD1 (5 bases). The CDR3 spans 14 residues. The germline V gene encodes CDR1 SGHDT and CDR2 YYEEEE. V lost 3 bases, J lost 3 bases, and 12 bases lay in between. The DNA of the CDR3 is TGTGCCAGCAGCTCCGCAGGGTTTGACTATGGCTACACCTTC. Protein sequence: CASSSAGFDYGYTF.

V and J are TRBV14 and TRBJ2-3, with D tentatively TRBD2 (6 bases). The germline gives CDR1 SGHDN, CDR2 FVKESK. V was clipped by 4 bases and J by 1 base, with 18 bases between them. This CDR3 has 17 residues. The CDR3 loop is CASSLERSDYGTDTQYF. The DNA for the CDR3 is TGTGCCAGCAGCCTCGAACGATCGGACTACGGCACAGATACGCAGTATTTT.

Comments on this clone: The identical CDR3 is also encoded by other nucleotide sequences in the sample. CDR3 in amino acids: CAWSVHSGANVLTF. Here the CDR3 DNA reads TGTGCCTGGAGTGTACACTCTGGGGCCAACGTCCTGACTTTC. V usage is TRBV30 and J usage is TRBJ2-6; D is uncertain. Trimming stripped 0 bases from V and 0 bases from J, with 3 bases between. The CDR3 has 14 amino acids. The germline V gene encodes CDR1 GTSNPN and CDR2 SVGIG (reference sequence).

Note on this clone: A clone one base away is much larger, so this may be a read error. The sample contains more than one DNA sequence encoding this CDR3. This chain uses TRBV9 with TRBJ1-1; D call uncertain. In germline, CDR1 is SGDLS, CDR2 YYNGEE. V was clipped by 0 bases and J by 4 bases, with 7 bases between them. The CDR3 runs 13 residues. In DNA form, the CDR3 reads TGTGCCAGCAGCGTAGGGGTGAGCACTGAAGCTTTCTTT. Translating gives CASSVGVSTEAFF.

The V and J genes are TRBV6-5 and TRBJ2-3; TRBD2 is a possible D gene (5 bases). Germline V gene sequence: CDR1 MNHEY, CDR2 SVGAGI. The V end was cut by 6 bases, the J end by 6 bases, with 13 bases between. The CDR3 length is 13 residues. CDR3 loop: CASSPNSGDTQYF. The CDR3 DNA sequence: TGTGCCAGCAGCCCCAACTCGGGGGATACGCAGTATTTT.

The V and J genes are TRBV5-4 and TRBJ1-5; perhaps TRBD1 as D (5 bases). The V end lost 0 bases, the J end lost 5 bases, and 9 bases lay between the germline ends. Germline V gene data show CDR1 as SGHNT and CDR2 as YYREEE (reference sequence). This CDR3 comprises 14 residues. The CDR3, as DNA: TGTGCCAGCAGCTTGGGGGGGGTAGATCAGCCCCAGCATTTT. Translated, it gives CASSLGGVDQPQHF.

In nucleotides, the CDR3 is TGTGCCAGCGGCCCAGGCTTCACTAGCACAGATACGCAGTATTTT. Protein product: CASGPGFTSTDTQYF. The chain combines TRBV7-3 with TRBJ2-3; D not resolved. The CDR3 is 15 residues long. V was clipped by 8 bases and J by 0 bases, with 15 bases between them. Germline CDR1 is SGHTA and CDR2 is FQGTGA.

This chain joins TRBV6-1 and TRBJ1-2, with D perhaps matching TRBD1 (5 bases). V lost 2 bases and J lost 4, with 11 bases in between. CDR1 and CDR2 from the germline V gene are MNHNS and SASEGT. This CDR3 contains 14 residues. CDR3: CASSERDASYGYTF. Written as DNA, the CDR3 is TGTGCCAGCAGTGAACGGGACGCCAGCTATGGCTACACCTTC.

This clone was seen just once. The chain recombines TRBV10-2 with TRBJ2-7; 7 bases fit TRBD2. Germline-derived CDR1 and CDR2 are WSHSY and SAAADI. The CDR3 length is 12 residues. The trim removed 6 bases at V and 3 bases at J, leaving 2 bases unmatched. The CDR3 reads CASSRTSYEQYF. DNA for the CDR3: TGCGCCAGCAGCCGGACTAGCTACGAGCAGTACTTC.

As regards this clone: This same CDR3 is encoded by further DNA sequences in the sample. CDR3 nucleotide sequence: TGCGCCAGCAGCCAAGAAGGCAGTTACGAGCAGTACTTC. The encoded protein is CASSQEGSYEQYF. The V and J genes are TRBV4-1 and TRBJ2-7; D is unresolved. The length of the CDR3 is 13 residues. With 0 bases removed from V and 4 bases from J, the gap between germline ends came to 7 bases. Germline CDR1 and CDR2: MGHRA and YSYEKL.

The rearrangement links TRBV4-1 to TRBJ2-1; 9 bases align to TRBD2. Germline V lookup: CDR1 MGHRA, CDR2 YSYEKL. V dropped 0 bases and J dropped 4; count of bases not matched to a gene: 7. The CDR3 has 17 amino acids. In DNA form, the CDR3 reads TGCGCCAGCAGCCAAGATCGAACTAGCGGGTTATACAATGAGCAGTTCTTC. Protein sequence: CASSQDRTSGLYNEQFF.